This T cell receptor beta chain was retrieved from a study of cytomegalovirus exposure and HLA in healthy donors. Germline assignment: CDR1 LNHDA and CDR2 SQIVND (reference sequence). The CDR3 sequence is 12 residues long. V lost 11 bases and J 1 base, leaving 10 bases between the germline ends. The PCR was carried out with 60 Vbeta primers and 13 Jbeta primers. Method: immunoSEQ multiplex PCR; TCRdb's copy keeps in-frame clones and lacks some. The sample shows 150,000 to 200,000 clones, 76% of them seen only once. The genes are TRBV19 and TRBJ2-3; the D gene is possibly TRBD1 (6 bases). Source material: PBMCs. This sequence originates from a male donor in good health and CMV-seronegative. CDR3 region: CAVDSGTDTQYF. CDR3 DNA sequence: TGTGCCGTGGACAGCGGCACAGATACGCAGTATTTT.